This TCR beta chain was identified in a study of T cells after somatic rescue of genetic block. CDR1 is SGHRS and CDR2 is YFSETQ in the germline V gene. V shed 5 bases, J shed 5 bases, and the junction held 10 bases outside the gene matches. The CDR3 spans 15 residues. Here immunoSEQ multiplex PCR was the method, and the copy in TCRdb shows in-frame clones only, minus some. Among approximately 78,000 clones listed, approximately 90% were seen once. There are a few counts of this clone. Sequences were obtained from peripheral blood mononuclear cells (PBMCs). This receptor was taken from a man aged 25-40 years. The chain uses TRBV5-1 and TRBJ1-1; 9 bases are shared with TRBD1. In DNA form, the CDR3 reads TGCGCCAGCAGAAAACAGGGGGCAAAGGAGACTGAAGCTTTCTTT. Encoded protein: CASRKQGAKETEAFF.